This T cell receptor beta chain was sequenced for a study of blood T cells in healthy people across ages. A second PCR, run for roughly 7 to 12 cycles, used a sample-barcoded 5' primer plus a J-beta primer mix. TCRdb re-called the 5' RACE reads with MiXCR, one entry per CDR3 protein. The sample holds fewer than 800,000 distinct CDR3 sequences, around 25% seen once. The CDR3 is made up of 13 amino acids. Germline CDR1 is SQVTM and CDR2 is ANQGSEA. Trimming took off 5 bases at V and 4 bases at J, with 14 bases between the two ends. In addition, the sample was reused for a study of T cells of mothers and their children.

Input material: blood. The clonotype was recovered from a boy younger than 18 in good health. The genes are TRBV29-1 and TRBJ2-5; TRBD1 is a possible D gene (5 bases). This CDR3 reads CSVILQGGETQYF. The CDR3 DNA sequence: TGCAGCGTTATCCTCCAGGGCGGAGAGACCCAGTACTTC.